This is a list of T cell receptor beta chains from one sample in a study of OX40 agonist ivuxolimab in advanced cancers. Sequencing used immunoSEQ multiplex PCR; TCRdb keeps in-frame clones, though not all of them. The sample gives some 46,000 clones, about 93% of which show up once; approximately 9.9% is in the top ten. The source material was CD4+ or CD8+ T cells sorted from blood, sampled in a trial of the OX40 agonist ivuxolimab. These receptors came from an adult with an advanced solid tumor such as melanoma, head and neck, liver or kidney cancer. Both conserved end residues are trimmed from each CDR3. Fields, in order: J gene, V gene, CDR3 protein.

j_call: TRBJ1-5
v_call: TRBV7-9
cdr3_aa: ASALGEGGQPQH

j_call: TRBJ2-4
v_call: TRBV29-1
cdr3_aa: SVEPGLKNIQY

j_call: TRBJ2-3
v_call: TRBV7-6
cdr3_aa: ASSFISPQRGTDTQY

j_call: TRBJ2-7
v_call: TRBV27
cdr3_aa: ASSLSLDGYEQY

j_call: TRBJ1-2
v_call: TRBV4-1
cdr3_aa: ASSQASYYGYT

j_call: TRBJ2-2
v_call: TRBV4-1
cdr3_aa: ASSQDRYTRRGAV

j_call: TRBJ2-2
v_call: TRBV14
cdr3_aa: ASSQDVAVNTGELF

j_call: TRBJ2-1
v_call: TRBV4-3
cdr3_aa: ASSQGTSAYNEQF

j_call: TRBJ1-1
v_call: TRBV4-3
cdr3_aa: ASSQDLGADTEAF

j_call: TRBJ1-1
v_call: TRBV11-2
cdr3_aa: ASSPHNTEAF

j_call: TRBJ2-2
v_call: TRBV11-3
cdr3_aa: ASSPGQQGANTGELF

j_call: TRBJ2-5
v_call: TRBV7-9
cdr3_aa: ASSGDSQETQY

j_call: TRBJ2-7
v_call: TRBV5-6
cdr3_aa: ASSLAGSIGGQY

j_call: TRBJ1-4
v_call: TRBV27
cdr3_aa: ASSPNEIVGREKLF

j_call: TRBJ1-3
v_call: TRBV12-5
cdr3_aa: ASMIGVRRGNTIY

j_call: TRBJ1-1
v_call: TRBV25-1
cdr3_aa: ASSESRRGGTEAF

j_call: TRBJ2-7
v_call: TRBV5-4
cdr3_aa: ASSFPGEGEQY

j_call: TRBJ2-7
v_call: TRBV21-1
cdr3_aa: ASSKDSGTFYEQY

j_call: TRBJ1-1
v_call: TRBV5-1
cdr3_aa: ASSLDQGLEAF

j_call: TRBJ2-7
v_call: TRBV27
cdr3_aa: ASSFGDSSLEQY

j_call: TRBJ1-2
v_call: TRBV27
cdr3_aa: ASSLIGGNYGYT

j_call: TRBJ2-5
v_call: TRBV9
cdr3_aa: ASSQTGYQETQY

j_call: TRBJ1-3
v_call: TRBV30
cdr3_aa: AWRNLDSPSGNTIY

j_call: TRBJ2-3
v_call: TRBV12-5
cdr3_aa: ASGLSGDTQY

j_call: TRBJ1-2
v_call: TRBV5-4
cdr3_aa: ASSLVGQGLYGYT

j_call: TRBJ2-5
v_call: TRBV10-3
cdr3_aa: ASLGREGQEETQY

j_call: TRBJ2-2
v_call: TRBV29-1
cdr3_aa: SVERWGSGTGELF

j_call: TRBJ1-1
v_call: TRBV10-2
cdr3_aa: ASSEGIRGEAF

j_call: TRBJ2-5
v_call: TRBV19
cdr3_aa: ASSAEFTPQETQY

j_call: TRBJ2-7
v_call: TRBV30
cdr3_aa: AWSVTGHYEQY

j_call: TRBJ2-7
v_call: TRBV20-1
cdr3_aa: SYSGSDEQY

j_call: TRBJ1-3
v_call: TRBV6-1
cdr3_aa: ASSAGNTIY

j_call: TRBJ2-7
v_call: TRBV10-3
cdr3_aa: AISASYEQY

j_call: TRBJ2-7
v_call: TRBV11-2
cdr3_aa: ASSLSVDRGFYEQY

j_call: TRBJ2-1
v_call: TRBV6-1
cdr3_aa: ASSAQRLAGGYNEQF

j_call: TRBJ2-1
v_call: TRBV6-4
cdr3_aa: ASTMIAGVDEQF

j_call: TRBJ1-1
v_call: TRBV10-3
cdr3_aa: AISEPLQGAAEAF

j_call: TRBJ2-1
v_call: TRBV11-1
cdr3_aa: ASSISTRGSYNEQF

j_call: TRBJ2-7
v_call: TRBV5-1
cdr3_aa: ASSLGGEQY